The clone carrying this TCR beta chain was counted at least ten times. The data are from a study of CD8 T cells in ankylosing spondylitis. TCRdb recomputed calls from the 5' RACE reads with MiXCR, one row per CDR3 protein. This repertoire shows about 130,000 distinct CDR3 sequences, 5.5% to 7.5% found once; its top ten account for around an eighth. Sequencing was performed on blood, either unsorted or a sorted T cell fraction (not recorded which). The receptor's source is a female donor with ankylosing spondylitis or in good health (not recorded which).

The CDR3 DNA is TGTGCCAGCAGTCCGACTGGGACCTACGAGCAGTACTTC. Its translation is CASSPTGTYEQYF. The chain combines TRBV12-3 or TRBV12-4 with TRBJ2-7; D is ambiguous. The CDR3 has 13 amino acids. Trimming shortened V by 5 bases and J by 2 bases, and 10 bases separated the two germline ends.